This entry is about one TCR beta chain. This clone was detected a few times. Its antigen remains unidentified. No base quality information exists; no much larger clone differs at one position. The collaborating institutions used their own protocols to collect whole blood in K2EDTA tubes. For TCRbeta analysis, collaborators shipped samples as frozen whole blood, isolated PBMCs, or DNA extracted from either of those sample types. TCRbeta CDR3 regions were amplified from genomic DNA using the immunoSEQ Assay, a bias-controlled multiplex PCR. The original pipeline was this. The number of nucleated cells in each sample was estimated by amplification of reference gene primers within the assay. To quantify the absolute abundance of each unique TCRbeta CDR3 rearrangement, sequence reads were collapsed and filtered. For each sample, productive Simpson clonality was calculated by taking the square root of Simpson's diversity index across productive rearrangements. Imported from immuneACCESS, the table was reduced by TCRdb to in-frame sequences with V and J called. These copies leave out some clones; in studies compared against another copy, an unresolved V gene accounts for under half, and the cause of the remainder is not known. The V and J calls and the clone size are those of that table, but D and trimming were determined from the DNA. Within this sample are roughly 220,000 clones, with roughly 84% of them counted one time only. The top ten clonotypes cover roughly 2.4% of the sample.

The CDR3, cysteine through phenylalanine, is 16 amino acids long. Left in the record is the CDR3 DNA by itself, 48 bases read in frame from the first base. The germline V gene encodes CDR1 MNHNS and CDR2 SASEGT. Trimming removed 1 base from V and 1 base from J; the gene matches leave 3 bases unexplained. This specimen comes from a study of blood T cell repertoires in COVID-19 (dated by TCRdb to 2020 to 2021). Study-wide context: Samples covering the acute and convalescent phases of COVID-19 were provided by collaborators in the United States, Italy and Spain. HLA class I and class II types, where available, came from metadata supplied by the sample provider rather than from assay-based typing. The dataset comprised deeply sampled blood TCRbeta repertoires from subjects exposed to, actively infected with, or recovered from COVID-19. The material from the prospective study consisted of cDNA or gDNA derived from T cells, B-cell-depleted T cells, or PBMCs. The repertoires were released in a freely available public database meant as a resource for research on the immune response to SARS-CoV-2. The samples were drawn from two sources: the first 160 participants of the ongoing ImmuneRACE study, and 950 to 1,500 subjects contributed by 6 global collaborators. Sample metadata almost always included a de-identified subject ID, COVID-19 status, age in years and sex. Study-wide conclusions, independent of this receptor: Clinical and demographic metadata were provided uncurated, with the amount varying by source and participant.

The origin of this receptor is a woman aged 60-75 years with acute or convalescent COVID-19. Sequencing used peripheral blood. The sequence links TRBV6-1 to TRBJ2-1; 8 central bases correspond to TRBD2. The nucleotides are TGTGCCAGCAGTGAAGATACGGGGGGGTCCTACAATGAGCAGTTCTTC. Its protein product is CASSEDTGGSYNEQFF.